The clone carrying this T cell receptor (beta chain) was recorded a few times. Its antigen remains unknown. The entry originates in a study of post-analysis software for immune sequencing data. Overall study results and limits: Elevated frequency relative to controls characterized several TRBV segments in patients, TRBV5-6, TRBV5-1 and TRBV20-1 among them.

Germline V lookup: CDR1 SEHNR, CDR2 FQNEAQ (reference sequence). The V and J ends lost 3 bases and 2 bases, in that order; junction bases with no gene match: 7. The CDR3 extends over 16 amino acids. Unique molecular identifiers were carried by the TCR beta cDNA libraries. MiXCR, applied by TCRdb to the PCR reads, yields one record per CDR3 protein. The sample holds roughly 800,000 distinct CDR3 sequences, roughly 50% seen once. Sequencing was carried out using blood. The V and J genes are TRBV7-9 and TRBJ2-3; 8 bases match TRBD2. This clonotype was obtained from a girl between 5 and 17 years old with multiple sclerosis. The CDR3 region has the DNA TGTGCCAGCAGCTTTGGTCTAGCGGGCTTCACAGATACGCAGTATTTT. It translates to CASSFGLAGFTDTQYF. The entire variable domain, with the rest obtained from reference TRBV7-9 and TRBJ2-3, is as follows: DTGVSQNPRHKITKRGQNVTFRCDPISEHNRLYWYRQTLGQGPEFLTYFQNEAQLEKSRLLSDRFSAERPKGSFSTLEIQRTEQGDSAMYLCASSFGLAGFTDTQYFGPGTRLTVL.